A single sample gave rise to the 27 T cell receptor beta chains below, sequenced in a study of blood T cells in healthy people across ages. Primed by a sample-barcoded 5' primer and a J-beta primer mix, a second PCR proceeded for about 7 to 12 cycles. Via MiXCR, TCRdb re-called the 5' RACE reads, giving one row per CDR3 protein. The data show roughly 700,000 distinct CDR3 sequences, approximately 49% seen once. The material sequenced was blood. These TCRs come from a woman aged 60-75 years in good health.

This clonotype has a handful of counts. The CDR3 is CASSPRPRDTQYF. For the CDR3, the DNA is TGTGCCAGCAGCCCGCGCCCAAGAGATACGCAGTATTTT. The chain employs TRBV7-3 and TRBJ2-3; D remains ambiguous. Trimming stripped 5 bases from V and 5 bases from J, with 11 bases between. Looked up from germline, CDR1 is SGHTA and CDR2 is FQGTGA. This CDR3 spans 13 amino acids.

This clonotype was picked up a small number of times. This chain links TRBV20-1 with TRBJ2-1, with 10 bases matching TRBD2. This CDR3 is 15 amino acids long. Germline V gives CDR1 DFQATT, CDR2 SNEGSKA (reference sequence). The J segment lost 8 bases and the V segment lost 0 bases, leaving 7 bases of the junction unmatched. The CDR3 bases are TGCAGTGCTAGAGATGGGCTAGCGGGAGAGTATGAGCAGTTCTTC. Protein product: CSARDGLAGEYEQFF.

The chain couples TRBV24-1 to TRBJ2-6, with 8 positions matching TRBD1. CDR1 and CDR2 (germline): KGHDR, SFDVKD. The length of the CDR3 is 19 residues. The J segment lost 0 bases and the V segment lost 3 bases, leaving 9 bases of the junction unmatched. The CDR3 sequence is CATSDPGQAGYSGANVLTF. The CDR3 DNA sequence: TGTGCCACCAGTGATCCGGGACAGGCTGGATACTCTGGGGCCAACGTCCTGACTTTC.

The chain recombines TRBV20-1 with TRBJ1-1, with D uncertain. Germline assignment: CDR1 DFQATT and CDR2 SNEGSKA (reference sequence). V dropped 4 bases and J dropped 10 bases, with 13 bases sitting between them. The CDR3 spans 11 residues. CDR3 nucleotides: TGCAGTGCTAAGAGTTCACCAGGAGCTTTCTTT. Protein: CSAKSSPGAFF.

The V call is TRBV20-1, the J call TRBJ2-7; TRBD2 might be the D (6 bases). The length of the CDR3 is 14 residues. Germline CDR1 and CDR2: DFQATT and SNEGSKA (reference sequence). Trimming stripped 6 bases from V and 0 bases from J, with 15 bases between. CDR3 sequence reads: CSAQRAEYSYEQYF. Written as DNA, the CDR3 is TGCAGTGCCCAGCGGGCCGAGTACTCCTACGAGCAGTACTTC.

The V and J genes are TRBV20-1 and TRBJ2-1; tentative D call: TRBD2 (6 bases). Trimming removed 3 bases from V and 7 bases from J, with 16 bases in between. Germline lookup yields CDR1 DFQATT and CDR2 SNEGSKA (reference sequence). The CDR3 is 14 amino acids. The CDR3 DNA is TGCAGTGCTAGTAACCTCGCGGAGGGGAATGAGCAGTTCTTC. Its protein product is CSASNLAEGNEQFF.

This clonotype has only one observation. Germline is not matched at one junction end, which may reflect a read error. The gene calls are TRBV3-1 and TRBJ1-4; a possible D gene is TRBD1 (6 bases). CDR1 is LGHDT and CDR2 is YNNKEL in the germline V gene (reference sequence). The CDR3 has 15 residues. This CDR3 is CASSQGQSTNEKLFF. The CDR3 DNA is TGCGCCAGCAGCCAAGGACAGTCAACTAATGAAAAACTGTTTTTT.

The CDR3 DNA follows: TGTGCCACCAGCAGAGGTAGCGGGAGTGTTACAGATACGCAGTATTTT. It yields the protein CATSRGSGSVTDTQYF. The rearrangement joins TRBV15 to TRBJ2-3; 9 nucleotides match TRBD2. With V trimmed by 1 base and J by 3 bases, 5 bases remained unmatched. The CDR3 spans 16 residues. Germline V CDR1 and CDR2: LNHNV, YYDKDF (reference sequence).

The DNA for the CDR3 is TGTGCCAGCAGCCTCTTCTTCCGGGGGACGCCCGGTATAGAGCAGTTCTTC. Protein sequence: CASSLFFRGTPGIEQFF. The V and J genes are TRBV3-1 and TRBJ2-1; tentative D call: TRBD2 (6 bases). This CDR3 has 17 residues. Looked up from germline, CDR1 is LGHDT and CDR2 is YNNKEL (reference sequence). Trimming cost V 4 bases and J 10 bases, with 26 bases left between them.

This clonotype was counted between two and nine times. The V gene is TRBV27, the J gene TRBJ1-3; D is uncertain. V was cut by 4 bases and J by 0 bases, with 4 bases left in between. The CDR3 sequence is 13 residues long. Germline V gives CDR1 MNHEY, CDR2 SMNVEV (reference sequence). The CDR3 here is CASSSSSGNTIYF. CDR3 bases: TGTGCCAGCAGTTCGAGCTCTGGAAACACCATATATTTT.

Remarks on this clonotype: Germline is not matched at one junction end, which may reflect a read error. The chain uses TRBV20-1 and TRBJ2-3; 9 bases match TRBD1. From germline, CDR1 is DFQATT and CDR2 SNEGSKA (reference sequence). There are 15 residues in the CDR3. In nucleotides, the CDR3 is TGCAGTGTTAGACACCTACAGGGGGCTCCGAATACGCAGTATTTT. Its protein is CSVRHLQGAPNTQYF.

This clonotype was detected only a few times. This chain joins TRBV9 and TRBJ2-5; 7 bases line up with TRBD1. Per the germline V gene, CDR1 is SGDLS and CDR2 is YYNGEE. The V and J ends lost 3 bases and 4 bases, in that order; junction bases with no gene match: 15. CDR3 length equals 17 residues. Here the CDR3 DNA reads TGTGCCAGCAGCGAAATACCCGGGACAGCATGGGCAGAGACCCAGTACTTC. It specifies CASSEIPGTAWAETQYF.

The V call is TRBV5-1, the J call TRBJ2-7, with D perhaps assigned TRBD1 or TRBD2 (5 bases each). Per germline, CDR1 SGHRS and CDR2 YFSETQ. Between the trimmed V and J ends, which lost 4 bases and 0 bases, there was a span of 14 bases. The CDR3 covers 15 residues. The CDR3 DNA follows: TGCGCCAGCAGCCTAGGGGAGTCCCACTCCTACGAGCAGTACTTC. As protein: CASSLGESHSYEQYF.

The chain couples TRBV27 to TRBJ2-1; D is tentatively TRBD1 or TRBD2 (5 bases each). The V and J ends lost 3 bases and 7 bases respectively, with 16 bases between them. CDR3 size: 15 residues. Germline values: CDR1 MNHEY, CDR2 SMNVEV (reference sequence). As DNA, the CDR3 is TGTGCCAGCAGTTTCGCGGGCAGGGTGACGAATGAGCAGTTCTTC. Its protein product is CASSFAGRVTNEQFF.

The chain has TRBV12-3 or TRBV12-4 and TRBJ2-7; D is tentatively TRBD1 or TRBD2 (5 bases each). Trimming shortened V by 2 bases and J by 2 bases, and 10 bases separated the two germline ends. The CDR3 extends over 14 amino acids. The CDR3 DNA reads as TGTGCCAGCAGTTTAAGTCTGGGGGCCTACGAGCAGTACTTC. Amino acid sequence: CASSLSLGAYEQYF.

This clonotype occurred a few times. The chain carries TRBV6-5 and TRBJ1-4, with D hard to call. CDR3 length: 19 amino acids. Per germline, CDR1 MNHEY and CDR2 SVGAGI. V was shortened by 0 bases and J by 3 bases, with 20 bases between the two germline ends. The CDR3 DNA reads TGTGCCAGCAGTTACTCCACCGGGGTATTAAATGCCCCTAATGAAAAACTGTTTTTT. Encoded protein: CASSYSTGVLNAPNEKLFF.

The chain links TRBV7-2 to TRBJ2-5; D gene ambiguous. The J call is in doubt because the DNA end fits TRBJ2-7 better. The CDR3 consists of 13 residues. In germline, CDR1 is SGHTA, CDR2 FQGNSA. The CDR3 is CASSLAARHEQYF. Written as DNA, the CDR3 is TGTGCCAGCAGCTTAGCGGCCCGCCACGAGCAGTACTTC.

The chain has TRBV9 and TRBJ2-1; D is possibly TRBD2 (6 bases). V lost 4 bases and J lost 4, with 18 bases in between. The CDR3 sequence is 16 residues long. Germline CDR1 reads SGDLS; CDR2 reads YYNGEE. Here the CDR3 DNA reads TGTGCCAGCAGCCCCCGGGGGACGCAAAAGTACAATGAGCAGTTCTTC. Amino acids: CASSPRGTQKYNEQFF. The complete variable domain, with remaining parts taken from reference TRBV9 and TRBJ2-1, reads DSGVTQTPKHLITATGQRVTLRCSPRSGDLSVYWYQQSLDQGLQFLIQYYNGEERAKGNILERFSAQQFPDLHSELNLSSLELGDSALYFCASSPRGTQKYNEQFFGPGTRLTVL.

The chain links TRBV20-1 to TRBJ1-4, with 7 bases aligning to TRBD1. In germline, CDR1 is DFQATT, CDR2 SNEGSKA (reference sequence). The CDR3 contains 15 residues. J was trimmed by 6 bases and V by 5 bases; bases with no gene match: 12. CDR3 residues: CSASNPGQLYEKLFF. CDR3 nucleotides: TGCAGTGCTTCGAATCCGGGACAGTTATATGAAAAACTGTTTTTT.

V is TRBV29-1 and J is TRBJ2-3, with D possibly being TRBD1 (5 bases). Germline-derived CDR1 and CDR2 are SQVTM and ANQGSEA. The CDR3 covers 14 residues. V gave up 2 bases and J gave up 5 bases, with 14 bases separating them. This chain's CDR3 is CSVESWQGEDTQYF. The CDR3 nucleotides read TGCAGCGTTGAATCATGGCAGGGCGAAGATACGCAGTATTTT.

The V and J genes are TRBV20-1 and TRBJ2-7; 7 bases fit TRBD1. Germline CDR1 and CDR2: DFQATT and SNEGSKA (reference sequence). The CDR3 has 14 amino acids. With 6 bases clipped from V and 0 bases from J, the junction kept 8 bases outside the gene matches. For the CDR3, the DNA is TGCAGTGCAACCGACAGGGCCAGCTCCTACGAGCAGTACTTC. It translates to CSATDRASSYEQYF.

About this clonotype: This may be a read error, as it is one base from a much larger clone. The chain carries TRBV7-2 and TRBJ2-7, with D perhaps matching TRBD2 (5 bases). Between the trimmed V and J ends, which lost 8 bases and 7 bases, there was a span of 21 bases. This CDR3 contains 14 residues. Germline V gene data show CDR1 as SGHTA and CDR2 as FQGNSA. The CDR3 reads CASAGERTYNEQYF. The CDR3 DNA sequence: TGTGCCAGCGCCGGGGAGCGGACTTACAATGAGCAGTACTTC.

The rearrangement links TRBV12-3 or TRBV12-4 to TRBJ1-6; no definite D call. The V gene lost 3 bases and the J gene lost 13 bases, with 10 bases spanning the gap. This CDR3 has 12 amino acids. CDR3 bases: TGTGCCAGCAGTTTCCCGCAACGGCCCCTCCACTTT. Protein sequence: CASSFPQRPLHF.

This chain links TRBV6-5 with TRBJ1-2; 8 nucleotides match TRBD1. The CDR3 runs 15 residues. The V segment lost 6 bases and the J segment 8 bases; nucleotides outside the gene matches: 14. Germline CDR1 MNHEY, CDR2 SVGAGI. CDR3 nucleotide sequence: TGTGCCAGCAGAACTAGTACCGGGACAGGTGGGGGCTACACCTTC. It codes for CASRTSTGTGGGYTF.

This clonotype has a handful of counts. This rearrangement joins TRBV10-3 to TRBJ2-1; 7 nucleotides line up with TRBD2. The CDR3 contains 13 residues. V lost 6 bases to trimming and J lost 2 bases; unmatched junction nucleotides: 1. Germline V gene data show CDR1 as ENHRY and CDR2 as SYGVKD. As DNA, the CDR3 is TGTGCCATCAGAACTAGCGCCTACAATGAGCAGTTCTTC. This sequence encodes CAIRTSAYNEQFF.

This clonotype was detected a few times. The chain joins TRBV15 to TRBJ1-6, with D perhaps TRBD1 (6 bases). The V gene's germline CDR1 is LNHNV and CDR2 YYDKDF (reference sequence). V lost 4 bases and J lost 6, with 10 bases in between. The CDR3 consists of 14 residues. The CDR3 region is CATSIGTSNSPLHF. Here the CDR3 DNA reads TGTGCCACCAGCATCGGGACATCTAATTCACCCCTCCACTTT.

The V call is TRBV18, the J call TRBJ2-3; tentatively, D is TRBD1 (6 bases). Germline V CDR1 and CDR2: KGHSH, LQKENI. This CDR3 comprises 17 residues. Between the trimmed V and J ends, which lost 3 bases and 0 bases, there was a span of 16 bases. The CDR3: CASSPDRTLGSTDTQYF. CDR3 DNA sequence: TGTGCCAGCTCACCCGACAGGACCTTGGGGAGCACAGATACGCAGTATTTT.